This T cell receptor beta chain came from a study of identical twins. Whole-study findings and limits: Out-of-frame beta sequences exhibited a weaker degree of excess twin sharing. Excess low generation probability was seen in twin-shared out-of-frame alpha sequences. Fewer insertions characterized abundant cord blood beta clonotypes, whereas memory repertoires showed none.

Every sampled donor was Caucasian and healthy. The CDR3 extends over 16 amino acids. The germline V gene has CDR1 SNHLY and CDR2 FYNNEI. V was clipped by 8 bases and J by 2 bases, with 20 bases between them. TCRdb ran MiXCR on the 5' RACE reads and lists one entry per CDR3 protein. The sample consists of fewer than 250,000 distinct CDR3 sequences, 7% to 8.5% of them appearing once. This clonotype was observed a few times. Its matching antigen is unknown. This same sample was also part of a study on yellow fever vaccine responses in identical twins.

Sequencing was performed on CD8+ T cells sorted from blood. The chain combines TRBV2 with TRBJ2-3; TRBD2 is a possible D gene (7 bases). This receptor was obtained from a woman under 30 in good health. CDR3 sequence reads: CASCGGGTHTTDTQYF. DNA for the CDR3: TGTGCCAGCTGCGGGGGCGGGACCCACACCACAGATACGCAGTATTTT.